The clone carrying this TCR beta chain was detected ten times or more. Its specificity is not known. These data belong to a study of Graves' ophthalmopathy and Graves' hyperthyroidism. General observations from the study: Built on 13 signatures, a model told ophthalmopathy apart from stable hyperthyroidism with 87.88% sensitivity and around 80% specificity.

The authors amplified TCR beta CDR3 regions, and they did so from RNA transcripts for repertoire sequencing. RT-PCR with HTBI primers came first, then second-round multiplex PCR. TCRdb re-analysed the multiplex PCR reads in MiXCR, keeping a single row per CDR3 protein. The table records around 1.1 million distinct CDR3 sequences, 35% to 40% of them present only once. Exclusion covered patients with other autoimmune diseases or uncontrolled infections (as well as pregnancy or lactation). The clonotype was recovered from an adult man with Graves' hyperthyroidism. Sequencing input: peripheral blood or thyroid tissue (not recorded which).

CDR3 sequence: CASSLRDVYEQYF. The DNA for the CDR3 is TGTGCCAGCAGTCTCCGGGACGTCTACGAGCAGTACTTC. The V and J genes are TRBV12-3 or TRBV12-4 and TRBJ2-7; possibly TRBD1 or TRBD2 for D (5 bases each). The CDR3 sequence is 13 residues long. Trimming took off 5 bases at V and 3 bases at J, with 11 bases between the two ends.